This note documents a single T cell receptor beta chain sequence. CDR3 length equals 18 residues. Trimming removed 1 base from V and 0 bases from J, with 16 bases in between. The V gene's germline CDR1 is SGHTA and CDR2 FQGNSA. PCR used 60 Vbeta primers and 13 Jbeta primers. The method was immunoSEQ multiplex PCR; TCRdb's version includes in-frame clones alone and lacks a portion of them. Of around 30,000 clones in the sample, roughly two fifths are singletons; the top ten hold 2%. The sample belongs to a study of cytomegalovirus exposure and HLA in healthy donors. The receptor was isolated from a woman in her fifties or sixties in good health and CMV-seronegative. Input material: PBMCs. This chain uses TRBV7-2 with TRBJ1-5, with TRBD1 as a possible D gene (5 bases). CDR3 nucleotides: TGTGCCAGCAGCTTAGGGGCAGGGCCTGCTTATAGCAATCAGCCCCAGCATTTT. It translates to CASSLGAGPAYSNQPQHF.